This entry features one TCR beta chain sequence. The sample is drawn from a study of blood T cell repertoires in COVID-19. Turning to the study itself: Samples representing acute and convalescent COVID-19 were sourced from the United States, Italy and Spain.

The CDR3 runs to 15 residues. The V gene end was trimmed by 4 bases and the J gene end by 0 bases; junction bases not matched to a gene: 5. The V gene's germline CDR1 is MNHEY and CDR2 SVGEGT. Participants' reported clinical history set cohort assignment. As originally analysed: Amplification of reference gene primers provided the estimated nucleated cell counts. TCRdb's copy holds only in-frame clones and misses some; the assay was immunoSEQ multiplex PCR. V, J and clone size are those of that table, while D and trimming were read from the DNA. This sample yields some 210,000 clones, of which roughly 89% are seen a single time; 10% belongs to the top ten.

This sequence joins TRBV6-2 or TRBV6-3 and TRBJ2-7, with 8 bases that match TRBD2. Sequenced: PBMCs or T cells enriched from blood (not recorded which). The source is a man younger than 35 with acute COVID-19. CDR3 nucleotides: TGTGCCAGCAGTTGGTGGCGGGAGGACTCCTACGAGCAGTACTTC. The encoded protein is CASSWWREDSYEQYF.